Below, 32 T cell receptor beta chains from the same sample are listed, as sequenced in a study of shared clonotypes between healthy human individuals (dated by TCRdb to the early 2020s). Receptors were amplified or captured by the immunoSEQ multiplex PCR assay. Here the immuneACCESS table is served through TCRdb, limited to in-frame sequences with V and J called. Missing clones are a known gap in these copies; in checked studies unresolved V genes cover under half, and the rest lacks a known reason. This sample holds about 2.3 million clones; 85% to 95% were observed only once. The top ten hold under 0.45% of the sample. Sample: naive CD4+ T cells from PBMCs. This specimen's cell subset or site label, interpreted: CD45RA+ positively selected. The receptor source for this set is a man younger than 35 in good health. Some clones in this sample may be carry-over from other donors' samples.

This chain links TRBV7-9 with TRBJ2-1, with D possibly TRBD1 on 6 matching bases. This CDR3 region has 16 residues. V lost 4 bases and J 2 bases, leaving 15 bases between the germline ends. CDR1 is SEHNR, CDR2 FQNEAQ, per germline (reference sequence). The CDR3: CASSSLQGTTYNEQFF. The CDR3 DNA reads TGTGCCAGCAGCTCTCTACAGGGCACGACCTACAATGAGCAGTTCTTC.

This chain connects TRBV7-3 to TRBJ2-4; the D gene could be TRBD1 or TRBD2 (6 bases each). The germline V gene encodes CDR1 SGHTA and CDR2 FQGTGA. This CDR3 contains 14 residues. V was trimmed by 5 bases and J by 8 bases, leaving 16 bases between them. The CDR3, as DNA: TGTGCCAGCAGCACGGGACACCCGGGGGACATTCAGTACTTC. Protein product: CASSTGHPGDIQYF. The full variable domain, in which reference TRBV7-3 and TRBJ2-4 provide the parts outside the CDR3, is GAGVSQTPSNKVTEKGKYVELRCDPISGHTALYWYRQSLGQGPEFLIYFQGTGAADDSGLPNDRFFAVRPEGSVSTLKIQRTERGDSAVYLCASSTGHPGDIQYFGAGTRLSVL.

The chain carries TRBV2 and TRBJ2-3; TRBD2 might be the D (5 bases). V lost 4 bases, J lost 3 bases, and 14 bases lay in between. Germline V gene data show CDR1 as SNHLY and CDR2 as FYNNEI. This CDR3 has 15 residues. The CDR3, as DNA: TGTGCCAGCAGTGGAGGTCGGGAAAGGACAGATACGCAGTATTTT. Translating gives CASSGGRERTDTQYF.

To note about this clone: This CDR3 is also generated by other DNA sequences in the sample. This chain links TRBV9 with TRBJ2-5, with D uncertain. From germline, CDR1 is SGDLS and CDR2 YYNGEE. Trimming stripped 3 bases from V and 3 bases from J, with 3 bases between. The CDR3 extends over 11 amino acids. Written as DNA, the CDR3 is TGTGCCAGCAGCGCGGAAGAGACCCAGTACTTC. Amino acid sequence: CASSAEETQYF.

The chain combines TRBV7-9 with TRBJ2-4; 8 bases match TRBD2. Trimming at V came to 1 base and at J to 3 bases, leaving 5 bases not matched to a gene. Per germline, CDR1 SEHNR and CDR2 FQNEAQ (reference sequence). The CDR3 contains 16 residues. The CDR3 DNA is TGTGCCAGCAGCTTAGAAGCGGGAGTTGTCAAAAACATTCAGTACTTC. As protein: CASSLEAGVVKNIQYF.

The chain combines TRBV28 with TRBJ2-2; D possibly matches TRBD1 or TRBD2 (5 bases each). Germline-derived CDR1 and CDR2 are MDHEN and SYDVKM. The CDR3 extends over 14 amino acids. V lost 7 bases and J lost 1, with 10 bases in between. CDR3 region: CASTGRLNTGELFF. CDR3 coding DNA: TGTGCCAGCACGGGACGGCTGAACACCGGGGAGCTGTTTTTT.

The rearrangement links TRBV6-5 to TRBJ1-3; D remains ambiguous. This CDR3 region has 13 residues. In germline, CDR1 is MNHEY, CDR2 SVGAGI. Trimming cost V 5 bases and J 6 bases, with 11 bases left between them. CDR3 bases: TGTGCCAGCAGTCACCAACCGCCAAACACCATATATTTT. Its protein product is CASSHQPPNTIYF.

For this clone: The same CDR3 can be traced to other DNA sequences in this sample. The chain couples TRBV18 to TRBJ2-7; no reliable D call. CDR3 length equals 14 residues. Trimming took off 1 base at V and 3 bases at J, with 10 bases between the two ends. CDR1 is KGHSH, CDR2 LQKENI, per germline. CDR3 loop: CASSPQGRGYEQYF. CDR3 in DNA: TGTGCCAGCTCACCACAAGGGCGAGGCTACGAGCAGTACTTC.

The chain uses TRBV5-8 and TRBJ2-7; TRBD1 or TRBD2 may be the D gene (6 bases each). Per the germline V gene, CDR1 is SGHTS and CDR2 is YDEGEE. CDR3 size: 15 residues. The ends were cut back, 1 base at V and 5 bases at J, with 16 bases in the middle. This chain's CDR3 is CASSLRGTSGDEQYF. CDR3 nucleotide sequence: TGTGCCAGCAGCTTGCGGGGGACAAGTGGAGACGAGCAGTACTTC.

A word on this clone: The same CDR3 also results from other DNA sequences found in this sample. The V and J genes are TRBV2 and TRBJ2-7, with D perhaps TRBD2 (5 bases). Trimming left V 6 bases short and J 3 bases short, with 6 bases between. Germline CDR1 is SNHLY and CDR2 is FYNNEI. The CDR3 length is 11 residues. The CDR3 here is CASRTSYEQYF. The CDR3 coding sequence is TGTGCCAGCAGAACTAGCTACGAGCAGTACTTC.

About this clone: The same CDR3 is also encoded by other DNA sequences in this sample. This chain links TRBV5-1 with TRBJ2-7; no clear D. Germline CDR1 reads SGHRS; CDR2 reads YFSETQ. This CDR3 region has 14 residues. V gave up 0 bases and J gave up 0 bases, with 7 bases separating them. Written as DNA, the CDR3 is TGCGCCAGCAGCTTGGCCGGGCGCTCCTACGAGCAGTACTTC. This encodes CASSLAGRSYEQYF.

This clone has more than one count but fewer than ten. The CDR3 loop is CASSRGHNTGELFF. CDR3 nucleotides: TGTGCCAGTAGCCGGGGACACAACACCGGGGAGCTGTTTTTT. The chain is built from TRBV19 and TRBJ2-2; tentative D call: TRBD1 (6 bases). The germline V gene encodes CDR1 LNHDA and CDR2 SQIVND (reference sequence). This CDR3 has 14 amino acids. Trimming removed 6 bases at V and 2 bases at J, with 10 bases between.

J is TRBJ2-1 and V is TRBV28; a possible D gene is TRBD2 (6 bases). The germline CDR1 and CDR2 sequences are MDHEN and SYDVKM. Trimming left V 3 bases short and J 5 bases short, with 14 bases between. The CDR3 contains 15 residues. The CDR3 DNA reads TGTGCCAGCAGTTTGGCGAGCGGGCGAAACAATGAGCAGTTCTTC. This sequence encodes CASSLASGRNNEQFF.

The V call is TRBV10-1, the J call TRBJ2-5, with 10 bases matching TRBD2. Germline V gives CDR1 WNHNN, CDR2 SYGVQD (reference sequence). J was trimmed by 4 bases and V by 7 bases; bases with no gene match: 9. This CDR3 spans 15 amino acids. The CDR3 bases are TGCGCCAGCACCCAAGCCCCTAGCGGGAGAGAGACCCAGTACTTC. Its protein product is CASTQAPSGRETQYF.

The rearrangement uses TRBV7-2 and TRBJ1-1; D remains ambiguous. V lost 2 bases and J lost 4, with 8 bases in between. The germline V gene has CDR1 SGHTA and CDR2 FQGNSA. The length of the CDR3 is 13 residues. The CDR3 DNA sequence: TGTGCCAGCAGCTTATTTTTAGGCACTGAAGCTTTCTTT. This encodes CASSLFLGTEAFF. Filled out from reference TRBV7-2 and TRBJ1-1, the complete variable domain reads GAGVSQSPSNKVTEKGKDVELRCDPISGHTALYWYRQSLGQGLEFLIYFQGNSAPDKSGLPSDRFSAERTGGSVSTLTIQRTQQEDSAVYLCASSLFLGTEAFFGQGTRLTVV.

The rearrangement links TRBV2 to TRBJ2-3; 7 nucleotides line up with TRBD1. V lost 5 bases and J lost 4; bases outside the gene matches: 9. CDR3 length: 15 residues. The germline V gene has CDR1 SNHLY and CDR2 FYNNEI. CDR3 sequence (DNA): TGTGCCAGCAGTAGGGCTAGACAGGGCCCAGATACGCAGTATTTT. Residues: CASSRARQGPDTQYF.

The genes are TRBV18 and TRBJ1-2; 7 bases are shared with TRBD1. The V gene's germline CDR1 is KGHSH and CDR2 LQKENI. This CDR3 has 15 residues. With 3 bases clipped from V and 3 bases from J, the junction kept 7 bases outside the gene matches. CDR3 DNA sequence: TGTGCCAGCTCACCCGACAGGGAATTGGACTATGGCTACACCTTC. The encoded protein is CASSPDRELDYGYTF. Full variable domain (outside the CDR3, taken from reference TRBV18 and TRBJ1-2): NAGVMQNPRHLVRRRGQEARLRCSPMKGHSHVYWYRQLPEEGLKFMVYLQKENIIDESGMPKERFSAEFPKEGPSILRIQQVVRGDSAAYFCASSPDRELDYGYTFGSGTRLTVV.

The chain employs TRBV15 and TRBJ1-5, with a possible D match to TRBD1 (6 bases). CDR1 is LNHNV and CDR2 is YYDKDF in the germline V gene (reference sequence). Between the trimmed V and J ends, which lost 4 bases and 10 bases, there was a span of 23 bases. The CDR3 length is 16 residues. CDR3 in amino acids: CATSKGTGDLGGPQHF. CDR3 DNA sequence: TGTGCCACCAGCAAGGGAACCGGTGATCTAGGGGGACCCCAGCATTTT.

This clone was seen a single time. The rearrangement joins TRBV27 to TRBJ1-5; 9 positions agree with TRBD1. The length of the CDR3 is 19 residues. V was pared by 4 bases and J by 2 bases, with 15 bases of the junction left unmatched. Germline values: CDR1 MNHEY, CDR2 SMNVEV (reference sequence). For the CDR3, the DNA is TGTGCCAGCAGTTCTCTCCGCCGGGACAGGGTTTTTGGCAATCAGCCCCAGCATTTT. The encoded protein is CASSSLRRDRVFGNQPQHF.

This clone was seen only a few times. The V gene is TRBV7-9, the J gene TRBJ1-5; 8 bases are shared with TRBD1. Looked up from germline, CDR1 is SEHNR and CDR2 is FQNEAQ (reference sequence). V lost 3 bases to trimming and J lost 7 bases; unmatched junction nucleotides: 11. The CDR3 has 16 residues. CDR3 DNA: TGTGCCAGCAGCTTTTACTCAGGGGGCGTAGGACAGCCCCAGCATTTT. It is translated as CASSFYSGGVGQPQHF.

This sequence joins TRBV14 and TRBJ1-2; D call uncertain. Germline V gene data show CDR1 as SGHDN and CDR2 as FVKESK. This CDR3 is built from 14 residues. The V end lost 6 bases, the J end lost 2 bases, and 13 bases lay between the germline ends. The chain's CDR3 is CASSRRTLNYGYTF. Here the CDR3 DNA reads TGTGCCAGCAGTCGACGGACGCTAAACTATGGCTACACCTTC.

To note about this clone: This specimen includes other DNA sequences encoding the same CDR3. This sequence joins TRBV5-1 and TRBJ1-1; tentative D call: TRBD1 (5 bases). V dropped 4 bases and J dropped 1 base, with 11 bases sitting between them. The CDR3 spans 14 residues. The germline CDR1 and CDR2 sequences are SGHRS and YFSETQ. Here the CDR3 reads CASSARGENTEAFF. The CDR3, as DNA: TGCGCCAGCAGCGCCCGGGGGGAGAACACTGAAGCTTTCTTT. Using reference TRBV5-1 and TRBJ1-1 for the parts outside the CDR3, the full variable domain is KAGVTQTPRYLIKTRGQQVTLSCSPISGHRSVSWYQQTPGQGLQFLFEYFSETQRNKGNFPGRFSGRQFSNSRSEMNVSTLELGDSALYLCASSARGENTEAFFGQGTRLTVV.

The rearrangement links TRBV12-5 to TRBJ1-4; TRBD1 aligns across 7 bases. The trim removed 9 bases at V and 2 bases at J, leaving 15 bases unmatched. CDR1 and CDR2 from the germline V gene are LGHNT and FRNRAP. This CDR3 has 17 residues. The CDR3: CARGQTGTAHTNEKLFF. The CDR3 region has the DNA TGTGCTAGGGGACAGACCGGGACAGCGCATACTAATGAAAAACTGTTTTTT.

Notes on this clone: Other DNA sequences in the sample encode the same CDR3. The V and J genes are TRBV28 and TRBJ2-3; no firm D call. Germline V gives CDR1 MDHEN, CDR2 SYDVKM. The CDR3 has 11 residues. Trimming took 3 bases from V and 8 from J, leaving 6 bases between them. The DNA for the CDR3 is TGTGCCAGCAGTTTGACGGGTACGCAGTATTTT. Its translation is CASSLTGTQYF.

This clone has only a few counts. Other DNA sequences in this specimen translate into the identical CDR3. The chain is built from TRBV7-9 and TRBJ1-1; the D is unclear. The V gene's germline CDR1 is SEHNR and CDR2 FQNEAQ (reference sequence). The CDR3 runs 12 residues. V lost 0 bases to trimming and J lost 7 bases, with 6 bases between them. CDR3 loop: CASSLASGEAFF. CDR3 coding DNA: TGTGCCAGCAGCTTAGCGTCGGGTGAAGCTTTCTTT.

The V call is TRBV29-1, the J call TRBJ2-1; 8 bases line up with TRBD2. CDR1 and CDR2 from the germline V gene are SQVTM and ANQGSEA. The length of the CDR3 is 12 residues. Unmatched junction bases numbered 2, after V lost 4 bases and J lost 6 bases. The CDR3 spells CSVGTSSNEQFF. The DNA of the CDR3 is TGCAGCGTTGGGACTAGCTCCAATGAGCAGTTCTTC.

The chain couples TRBV5-6 to TRBJ2-5, with 14 positions matching TRBD2. CDR1 and CDR2 (germline): SGHDT, YYEEEE. The CDR3 has 15 amino acids. V lost 4 bases and J lost 5; bases outside the gene matches: 4. The CDR3 region has the DNA TGTGCCAGCAGCAGACTAGCGGGAGGGGGGGAGACCCAGTACTTC. It translates to CASSRLAGGGETQYF.

This clone was seen once. Other DNA sequences of this sample code for an identical CDR3. This rearrangement joins TRBV5-4 to TRBJ2-7; 9 bases match TRBD1. The CDR3 loop spans 14 amino acids. CDR1 SGHNT and CDR2 YYREEE come from the germline V gene (reference sequence). The junction had 3 bases not matched to a gene; V was cut back by 2 bases and J by 3 bases. The chain's CDR3 is CASSLRQGDYEQYF. The CDR3 region has the DNA TGTGCCAGCAGCTTACGACAGGGGGACTACGAGCAGTACTTC.

Only a few counts were recorded for this clone. V is TRBV5-4 and J is TRBJ1-3, with D possibly being TRBD1 (5 bases). V shed 3 bases and J shed 0 bases, with 13 bases lying between them. The CDR3 contains 16 residues. Germline loops: CDR1 SGHNT, CDR2 YYREEE (reference sequence). DNA of the CDR3: TGTGCCAGCAGCTCCAGGGTTGAGGGCTCTGGAAACACCATATATTTT. It specifies CASSSRVEGSGNTIYF.

V usage is TRBV10-3 and J usage is TRBJ1-2; TRBD1 matches at 9 bases. The CDR3 is made up of 16 amino acids. Germline V gene lookup returns CDR1 ENHRY and CDR2 SYGVKD. V was pared by 4 bases and J by 2 bases, with 8 bases of the junction left unmatched. DNA for the CDR3: TGTGCCATCAGTGTAGGGGGACAGGGAAAGAACTATGGCTACACCTTC. The encoded protein is CAISVGGQGKNYGYTF.

The chain recombines TRBV2 with TRBJ1-4; TRBD1 agrees at 9 bases. This CDR3 region has 16 residues. Germline V gives CDR1 SNHLY, CDR2 FYNNEI. Unmatched junction bases numbered 4, after V lost 0 bases and J lost 5 bases. DNA for the CDR3: TGTGCCAGCAGTGAAGCCGGGACAGGGAGGAATGAAAAACTGTTTTTT. It encodes CASSEAGTGRNEKLFF.

The chain employs TRBV11-2 and TRBJ2-3; unclear D gene. V was clipped by 8 bases and J by 1 base, with 19 bases between them. This CDR3 comprises 16 residues. CDR1 is SGHAT, CDR2 FQNNGV, per germline. CDR3: CASSSGQRGRTDTQYF. As DNA, the CDR3 is TGTGCCAGCTCATCTGGCCAGCGCGGCCGCACAGATACGCAGTATTTT.